These T cell receptor beta chains were read from a single sample in a study of blood T cell repertoires in COVID-19. Profiling relied on immunoSEQ multiplex PCR, and the TCRdb table lists in-frame clones only, not all of them. In the table there are about 44,000 clones, 80% to 90% of which are singletons. The sequenced sample consisted of peripheral blood. These receptors came from a human donor in a cohort sampled during active COVID-19. Both conserved end residues are part of each CDR3. D genes are given only for firm matches. Expanded clones are given a class, and other clones once, few, many or no size at all.

size	D	J	V	CDR3	DNA
once	-	TRBJ1-1	TRBV12-3/TRBV12-4	CASSFGGYTEAFF	TGTGCCAGCAGTTTCGGGGGGTACACTGAAGCTTTCTTT
-	TRBD1	TRBJ2-5	TRBV28	CASSFQQGAWQETQYF	TGTGCCAGCAGTTTCCAACAGGGGGCTTGGCAAGAGACCCAGTACTTC
-	TRBD2	TRBJ2-1	TRBV9	CASSVAGAGGLYNEQFF	TGTGCCAGCAGCGTAGCGGGGGCGGGGGGGCTTTACAATGAGCAGTTCTTC
-	-	TRBJ1-6	TRBV5-5	CASSRTGSNSPLHF	TGTGCCAGCAGCCGCACAGGGAGCAATTCACCCCTCCACTTT
-	TRBD1	TRBJ1-1	TRBV18	CASSPVRGQVNTEAFF	TGTGCCAGCTCACCAGTGAGGGGGCAAGTGAACACTGAAGCTTTCTTT
-	-	TRBJ1-5	TRBV6-4	CASSESGAGQPQHF	TGTGCCAGCAGTGAATCAGGGGCCGGTCAGCCCCAGCATTTT
-	-	TRBJ2-1	TRBV7-2	CASSFHNEQFF	TGTGCCAGCAGCTTCCATAATGAGCAGTTCTTC
-	TRBD1	TRBJ2-2	TRBV27	CASSTTGTGNTGELFF	TGTGCCAGCAGTACAACCGGGACAGGGAACACCGGGGAGCTGTTTTTT
-	-	TRBJ2-6	TRBV9	CASSVAPERAGANVLTF	TGTGCCAGCAGCGTTGCCCCTGAGAGAGCTGGGGCCAACGTCCTGACTTTC
few	-	TRBJ1-3	TRBV7-8	CASSVAGVDSGNTIYF	TGTGCCAGCAGCGTCGCAGGGGTAGACTCTGGAAACACCATATATTTT
-	TRBD1	TRBJ2-2	TRBV5-6	CASSRGQGRAGELFF	TGTGCCAGCAGCCGGGGACAGGGAAGGGCCGGGGAGCTGTTTTTT
-	-	TRBJ1-1	TRBV30	CAWSHNQGKNTEAFF	TGTGCCTGGAGCCATAACCAGGGGAAGAACACTGAAGCTTTCTTT
-	-	TRBJ1-5	TRBV7-2	CASRQDPGPEQPQHF	TGTGCCAGCAGGCAAGACCCAGGGCCGGAACAGCCCCAGCATTTT
-	TRBD2	TRBJ2-2	TRBV10-2	CASDKAGASSGELFF	TGCGCCAGCGATAAAGCGGGGGCCAGTTCCGGGGAGCTGTTTTTT
-	TRBD2	TRBJ2-3	TRBV6-4	CASSTSGTSTDTQYF	TGTGCCAGCAGTACTAGCGGGACTAGCACAGATACGCAGTATTTT
-	-	TRBJ1-5	TRBV10-1	CASSVGVYSNQPQHF	TGCGCCAGCAGTGTAGGAGTCTATAGCAATCAGCCCCAGCATTTT
once	-	TRBJ2-5	TRBV3-1/TRBV3-2	CASSQDVGAEETQYF	TGTGCCAGCAGCCAAGACGTAGGGGCGGAAGAGACCCAGTACTTC
-	-	TRBJ2-2	TRBV12-3/TRBV12-4	CASGPRNTGELFF	TGTGCCAGCGGCCCCAGAAACACCGGGGAGCTGTTTTTT
-	TRBD1	TRBJ2-2	TRBV7-9	CASSPGQGAGELFF	TGTGCCAGCAGCCCGGGACAGGGAGCCGGGGAGCTGTTTTTT
once	TRBD2	TRBJ2-3	TRBV5-4	CASSPSGGADTDTQYF	TGTGCCAGCAGCCCGAGCGGGGGGGCGGACACAGATACGCAGTATTTT
-	-	TRBJ2-1	TRBV12-3/TRBV12-4	CASSPGLLNEQFF	TGTGCCAGCAGTCCTGGACTACTCAATGAGCAGTTCTTC
-	TRBD2	TRBJ2-3	TRBV6-5	CASSWGGGAETDTQYF	TGTGCCAGCAGTTGGGGCGGGGGGGCCGAGACAGATACGCAGTATTTT
-	TRBD1	TRBJ2-5	TRBV28	CASSFPFYRDRGNKTQYF	TGTGCCAGCAGTTTCCCTTTTTACCGGGACAGGGGGAACAAGACCCAGTACTTC
-	TRBD1	TRBJ1-5	TRBV6-5	CASSYDRGSNQPQHF	TGTGCCAGCAGTTACGACAGGGGAAGCAATCAGCCCCAGCATTTT
-	TRBD2	TRBJ2-2	TRBV5-1	CASSLFSQRSGGATPNAGELFF	TGCGCCAGCAGCTTGTTCTCTCAACGTAGCGGGGGGGCTACTCCGAACGCCGGGGAGCTGTTTTTT
-	TRBD2	TRBJ2-1	TRBV7-2	CASSFSGGSNEQFF	TGTGCCAGCAGCTTTAGCGGGGGGTCCAATGAGCAGTTCTTC
few	-	TRBJ2-1	TRBV19	CASIRQGSSYNEQFF	TGTGCCAGTATCCGGCAGGGGAGCTCCTACAATGAGCAGTTCTTC
-	TRBD1	TRBJ2-5	TRBV13	CASSQARGQGGAQYF	TGTGCCAGCAGCCAAGCCCGGGGACAGGGGGGGGCCCAGTACTTC
-	-	TRBJ1-5	TRBV27	CASSFSTEGTQPQHF	TGTGCCAGCAGTTTCAGTACGGAGGGTACTCAGCCCCAGCATTTT
-	-	TRBJ2-2	TRBV27	CASSLGQSNTGELFF	TGTGCCAGCAGTTTAGGACAGTCGAACACCGGGGAGCTGTTTTTT
-	TRBD1	TRBJ2-2	TRBV19	CASNTGGSDGELFF	TGTGCCAGTAATACAGGGGGCTCTGACGGGGAGCTGTTTTTT
-	-	TRBJ2-7	TRBV3-1/TRBV3-2	CASSQEDSRYEQYF	TGTGCCAGCAGCCAAGAGGACAGCAGGTACGAGCAGTACTTC
-	-	TRBJ1-1	TRBV6-5	CASSSGRGSTEAFF	TGTGCCAGCAGTTCAGGAAGAGGGAGCACTGAAGCTTTCTTT
-	-	TRBJ1-2	TRBV6-6	CASSYSTRWAYGYTF	TGTGCCAGCAGTTACTCGACACGCTGGGCCTATGGCTACACCTTC
-	TRBD1	TRBJ1-2	TRBV6-2/TRBV6-3	CASSYSITGTDGYTF	TGTGCCAGCAGTTACTCGATCACCGGGACAGATGGCTACACCTTC
-	TRBD1	TRBJ1-1	TRBV28	CASPNPGQGAWNTEAFF	TGTGCCAGCCCCAATCCGGGACAGGGGGCGTGGAACACTGAAGCTTTCTTT
once	-	TRBJ1-2	TRBV11-2	CASSAHLDRRPDGGYTF	TGTGCCAGCAGCGCCCATCTCGACAGGCGCCCCGATGGGGGCTACACCTTC
-	-	TRBJ2-2	TRBV4-1	CASSQEEQGTGELFF	TGCGCCAGCAGCCAAGAGGAACAGGGAACCGGGGAGCTGTTTTTT
-	-	TRBJ1-2	TRBV18	CASSPNGGDDGYTF	TGTGCCAGCTCACCCAACGGAGGGGATGATGGCTACACCTTC
-	TRBD1	TRBJ1-3	TRBV15	CATSKGQAKSGNTIYF	TGTGCCACCAGCAAGGGACAGGCGAAGTCTGGAAACACCATATATTTT
few	-	TRBJ1-2	TRBV4-1	CASSPGGNSNYGYTF	TGCGCCAGCAGCCCGGGGGGTAACTCTAACTATGGCTACACCTTC
-	TRBD2	TRBJ2-1	TRBV7-2	CASSPPGLADINEQFF	TGTGCCAGCAGCCCGCCGGGACTAGCGGACATCAATGAGCAGTTCTTC
-	TRBD1	TRBJ2-7	TRBV2	CASRRQGSTYEQYF	TGTGCCAGCAGGAGACAGGGGAGTACCTACGAGCAGTACTTC
-	TRBD1	TRBJ1-6	TRBV5-1	CASRPTGGVSPLHF	TGCGCCAGCAGACCGACAGGGGGTGTTTCACCCCTCCACTTT
-	-	TRBJ1-5	TRBV24-1	CATSDRAGNQPQHF	TGTGCCACCAGTGACAGGGCGGGCAATCAGCCCCAGCATTTT
-	-	TRBJ2-3	TRBV7-7	CASSARGDTQYF	TGTGCCAGCAGCGCCCGGGGAGATACGCAGTATTTT
few	TRBD1	TRBJ2-4	TRBV14	CASSQVPRQGQYF	TGTGCCAGCAGCCAAGTTCCCCGACAGGGCCAGTACTTC
-	-	TRBJ1-1	TRBV11-2	CASSLNRVLMNTEAFF	TGTGCCAGCAGCTTGAACCGGGTTTTGATGAACACTGAAGCTTTCTTT
-	-	TRBJ2-2	TRBV6-6	CASGRRDSLTEELFF	TGTGCCAGCGGAAGGAGGGACTCCCTAACCGAGGAGCTGTTTTTT
-	-	TRBJ2-1	TRBV5-4	CASSSGGRVEQFF	TGTGCCAGCAGCTCTGGGGGCCGGGTTGAGCAGTTCTTC
-	-	TRBJ2-3	TRBV10-3	CAIRTEWTDTQYF	TGTGCCATCCGGACAGAGTGGACAGATACGCAGTATTTT
-	TRBD2	TRBJ2-2	TRBV4-2	CASSGRTSGAGELFF	TGTGCCAGCAGCGGACGGACTAGCGGAGCCGGGGAGCTGTTTTTT
-	TRBD2	TRBJ2-2	TRBV6-6	CASSPYPGTILTGELFF	TGTGCCAGCAGTCCTTACCCCGGGACTATACTCACCGGGGAGCTGTTTTTT
once	-	TRBJ1-1	TRBV9	CASSAESQRTEAFF	TGTGCCAGCAGCGCAGAGTCCCAGCGGACTGAAGCTTTCTTT
-	-	TRBJ1-5	TRBV6-5	CASRDRVGGNQPQHF	TGTGCCAGCAGGGACCGGGTCGGGGGCAATCAGCCCCAGCATTTT
-	-	TRBJ1-2	TRBV19	CASTHRGDHYGYTF	TGTGCCAGTACCCATCGGGGGGATCACTATGGCTACACCTTC
-	TRBD1	TRBJ2-1	TRBV5-4	CASSPDRADEQFF	TGTGCCAGCAGCCCGGACAGGGCGGATGAGCAGTTCTTC